This T cell receptor beta chain was captured by sequencing in a study of blood T cell repertoires in COVID-19. The CDR3 spans 14 residues. Trimming removed 6 bases from V and 5 bases from J, with 14 bases in between. CDR1 ENHRY and CDR2 SYGVKD come from the germline V gene. Produced via immunoSEQ multiplex PCR; TCRdb's table is partial and in-frame only. This table holds about 110,000 clones, around 76% found once. The rearrangement uses TRBV10-3 and TRBJ1-5, with D possibly being TRBD1 (6 bases). The sequencing sample was made of peripheral blood. The receptor was derived from a woman aged 70-85 years with acute or convalescent COVID-19. CDR3 DNA sequence: TGTGCCATCAGCAGGGGCAGAGGCGATCAGCCCCAGCATTTT. Amino acid sequence: CAISRGRGDQPQHF.